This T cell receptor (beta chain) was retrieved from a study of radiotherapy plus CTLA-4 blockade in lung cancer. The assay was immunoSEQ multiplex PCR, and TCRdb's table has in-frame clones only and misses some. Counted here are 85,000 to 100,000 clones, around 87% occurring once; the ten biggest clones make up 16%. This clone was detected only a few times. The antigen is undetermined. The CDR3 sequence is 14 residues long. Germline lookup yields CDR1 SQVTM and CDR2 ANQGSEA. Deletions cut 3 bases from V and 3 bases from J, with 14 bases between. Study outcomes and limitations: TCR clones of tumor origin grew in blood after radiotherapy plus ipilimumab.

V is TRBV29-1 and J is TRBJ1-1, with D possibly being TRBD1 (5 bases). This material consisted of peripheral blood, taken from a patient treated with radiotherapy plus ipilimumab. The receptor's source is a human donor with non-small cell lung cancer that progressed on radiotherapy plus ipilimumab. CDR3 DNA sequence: TGCAGCGTTGACAGAAACAGAGGGGACACTGAAGCTTTCTTT. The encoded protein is CSVDRNRGDTEAFF.